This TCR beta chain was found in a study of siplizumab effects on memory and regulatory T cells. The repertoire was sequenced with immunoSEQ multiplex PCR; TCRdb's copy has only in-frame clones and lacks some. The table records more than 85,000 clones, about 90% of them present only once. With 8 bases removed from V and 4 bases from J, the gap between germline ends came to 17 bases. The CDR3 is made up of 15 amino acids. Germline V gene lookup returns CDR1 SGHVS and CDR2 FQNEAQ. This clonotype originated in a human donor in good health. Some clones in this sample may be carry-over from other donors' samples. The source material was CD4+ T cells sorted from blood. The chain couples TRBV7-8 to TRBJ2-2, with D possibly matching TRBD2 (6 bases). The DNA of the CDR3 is TGTGCCAGCTCTGGGATTCAGGGAGGCACCGGGGAGCTGTTTTTT. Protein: CASSGIQGGTGELFF.